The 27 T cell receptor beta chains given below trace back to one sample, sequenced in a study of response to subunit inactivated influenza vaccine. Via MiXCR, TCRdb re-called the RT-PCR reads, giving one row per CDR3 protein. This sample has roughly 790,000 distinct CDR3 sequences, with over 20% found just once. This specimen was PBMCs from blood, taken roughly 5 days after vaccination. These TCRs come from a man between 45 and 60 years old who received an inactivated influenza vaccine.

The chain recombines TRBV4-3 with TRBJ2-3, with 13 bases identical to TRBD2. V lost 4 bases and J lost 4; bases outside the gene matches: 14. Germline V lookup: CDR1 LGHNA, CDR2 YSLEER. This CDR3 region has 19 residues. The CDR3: CASSLRTSGSSPSSDTQYF. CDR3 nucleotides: TGCGCCAGCAGCCTACGGACTAGCGGGAGTTCGCCGTCTTCAGATACGCAGTATTTT.

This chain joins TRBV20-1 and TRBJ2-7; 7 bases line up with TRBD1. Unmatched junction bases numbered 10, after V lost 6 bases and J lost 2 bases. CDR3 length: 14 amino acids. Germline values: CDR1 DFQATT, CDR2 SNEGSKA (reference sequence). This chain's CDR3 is CSASPGGKPYEQYF. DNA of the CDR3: TGCAGTGCATCCCCAGGGGGTAAACCCTACGAGCAGTACTTC.

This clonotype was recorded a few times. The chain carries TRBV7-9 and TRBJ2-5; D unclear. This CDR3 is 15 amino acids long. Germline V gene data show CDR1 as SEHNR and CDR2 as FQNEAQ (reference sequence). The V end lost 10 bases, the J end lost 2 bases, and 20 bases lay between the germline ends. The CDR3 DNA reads TGTGCCACCAGGAACGGTCGGGCAGTTCAAGAGACCCAGTACTTC. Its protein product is CATRNGRAVQETQYF.

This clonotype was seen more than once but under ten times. CDR3 coding DNA: TGTGCCAGCAGTTTGAACCAATATCAGCCCCAGCATTTT. Its protein is CASSLNQYQPQHF. The chain uses TRBV6-5 and TRBJ1-5; the D is unclear. Germline CDR1 MNHEY, CDR2 SVGAGI. The V end lost 4 bases, the J end lost 5 bases, and 9 bases lay between the germline ends. The length of the CDR3 is 13 residues.

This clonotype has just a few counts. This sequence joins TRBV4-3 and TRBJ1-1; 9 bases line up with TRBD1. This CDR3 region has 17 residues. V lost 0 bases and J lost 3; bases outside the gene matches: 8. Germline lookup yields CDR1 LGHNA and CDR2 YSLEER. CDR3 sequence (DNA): TGCGCCAGCAGCCAAGATCTTAGTAGACAGGGGGACACTGAAGCTTTCTTT. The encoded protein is CASSQDLSRQGDTEAFF.

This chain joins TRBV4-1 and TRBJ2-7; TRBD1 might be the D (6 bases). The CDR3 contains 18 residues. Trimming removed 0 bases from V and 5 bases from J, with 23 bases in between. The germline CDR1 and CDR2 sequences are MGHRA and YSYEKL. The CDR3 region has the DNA TGCGCCAGCAGCCAAGATTTGGTGCATCTCCCAGGGGTACACGAGCAGTACTTC. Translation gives CASSQDLVHLPGVHEQYF.

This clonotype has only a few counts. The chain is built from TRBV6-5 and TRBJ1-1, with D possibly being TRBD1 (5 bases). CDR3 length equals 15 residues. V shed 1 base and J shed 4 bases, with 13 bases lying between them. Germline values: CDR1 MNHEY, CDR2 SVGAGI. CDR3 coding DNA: TGTGCCAGCAGTTACTTTCGGGGGAAGAGCACTGAAGCTTTCTTT. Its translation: CASSYFRGKSTEAFF.

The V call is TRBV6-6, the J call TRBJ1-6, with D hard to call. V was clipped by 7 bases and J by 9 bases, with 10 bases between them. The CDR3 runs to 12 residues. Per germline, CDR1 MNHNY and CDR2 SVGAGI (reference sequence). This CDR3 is CASTLVGSPLHF. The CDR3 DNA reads TGTGCCAGCACCCTGGTTGGTTCACCCCTCCACTTT.

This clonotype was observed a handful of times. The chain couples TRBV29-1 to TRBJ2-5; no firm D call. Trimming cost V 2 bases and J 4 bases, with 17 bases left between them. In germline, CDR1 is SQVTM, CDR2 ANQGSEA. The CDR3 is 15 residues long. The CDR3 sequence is CSVEPGLEFPETQYF. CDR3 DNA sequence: TGCAGCGTTGAACCTGGTTTGGAATTCCCAGAGACCCAGTACTTC.

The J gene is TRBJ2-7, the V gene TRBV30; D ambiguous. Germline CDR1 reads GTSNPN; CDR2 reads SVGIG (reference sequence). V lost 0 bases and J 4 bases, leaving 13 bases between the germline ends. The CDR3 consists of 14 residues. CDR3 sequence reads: CAWSVERKTYEQYF. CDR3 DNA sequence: TGTGCCTGGAGTGTGGAAAGGAAAACATACGAGCAGTACTTC.

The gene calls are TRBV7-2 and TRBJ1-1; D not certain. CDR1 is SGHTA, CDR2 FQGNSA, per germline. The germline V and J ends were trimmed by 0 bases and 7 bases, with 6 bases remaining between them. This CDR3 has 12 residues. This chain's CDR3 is CASSLARIEAFF. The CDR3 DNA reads TGTGCCAGCAGCTTAGCGAGGATTGAAGCTTTCTTT.

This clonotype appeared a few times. In nucleotides, the CDR3 is TGTGCCAGCAGGCCGCGGACCTCGTGGGGCTACACCTTC. Translated: CASRPRTSWGYTF. This rearrangement joins TRBV12-3 or TRBV12-4 to TRBJ1-2; D is uncertain. The V gene lost 6 bases and the J gene lost 8 bases, with 16 bases spanning the gap. The CDR3 spans 13 residues.

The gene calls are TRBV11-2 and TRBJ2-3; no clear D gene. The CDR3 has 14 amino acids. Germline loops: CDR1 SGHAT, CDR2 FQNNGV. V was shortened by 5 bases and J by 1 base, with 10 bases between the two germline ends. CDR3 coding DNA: TGTGCCAGCAGCGAAGGATTCGGCACAGATACGCAGTATTTT. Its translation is CASSEGFGTDTQYF. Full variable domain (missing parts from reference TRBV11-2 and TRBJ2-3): EAGVAQSPRYKIIEKRQSVAFWCNPISGHATLYWYQQILGQGPKLLIQFQNNGVVDDSQLPKDRFSAERLKGVDSTLKIQPAKLEDSAVYLCASSEGFGTDTQYFGPGTRLTVL.

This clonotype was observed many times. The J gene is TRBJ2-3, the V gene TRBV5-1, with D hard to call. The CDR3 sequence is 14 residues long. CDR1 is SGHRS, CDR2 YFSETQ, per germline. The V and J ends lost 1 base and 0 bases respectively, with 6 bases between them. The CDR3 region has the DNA TGCGCCAGCAGCTTGTTGGCTAGCACAGATACGCAGTATTTT. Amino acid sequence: CASSLLASTDTQYF.

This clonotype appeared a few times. The CDR3 DNA reads as TGCAGTGCTAGAGATCCTAAGGCTAGCGGGACCTACAATGAGCAGTTCTTC. It yields the protein CSARDPKASGTYNEQFF. The chain links TRBV20-1 to TRBJ2-1; TRBD2 aligns across 9 bases. Germline loops: CDR1 DFQATT, CDR2 SNEGSKA (reference sequence). CDR3 length equals 17 residues. Trimming took 0 bases from V and 2 from J; bases not matched to a gene: 8.

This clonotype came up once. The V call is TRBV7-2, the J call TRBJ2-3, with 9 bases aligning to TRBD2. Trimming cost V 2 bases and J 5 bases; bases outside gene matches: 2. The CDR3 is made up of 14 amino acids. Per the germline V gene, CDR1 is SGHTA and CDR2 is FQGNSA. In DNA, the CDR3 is TGTGCCAGCAGCTTATCTAGCGGGGTAGATACGCAGTATTTT. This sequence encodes CASSLSSGVDTQYF.

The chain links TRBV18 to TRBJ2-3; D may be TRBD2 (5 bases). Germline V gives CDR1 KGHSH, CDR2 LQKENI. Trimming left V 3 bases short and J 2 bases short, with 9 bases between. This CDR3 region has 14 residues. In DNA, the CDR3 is TGTGCCAGCTCACCTACTAGAACCACAGATACGCAGTATTTT. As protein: CASSPTRTTDTQYF.

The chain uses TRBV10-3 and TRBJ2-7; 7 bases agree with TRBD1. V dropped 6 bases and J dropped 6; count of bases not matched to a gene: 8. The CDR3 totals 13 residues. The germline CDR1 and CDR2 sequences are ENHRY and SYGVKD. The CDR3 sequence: CAIRGTDISEQYF. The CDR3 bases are TGTGCCATCAGGGGGACAGATATCTCCGAGCAGTACTTC.

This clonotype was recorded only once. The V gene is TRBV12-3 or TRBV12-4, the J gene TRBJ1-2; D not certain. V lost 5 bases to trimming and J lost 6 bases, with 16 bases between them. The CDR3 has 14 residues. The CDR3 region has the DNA TGTGCCAGCAGTAGACGCCCCGGAAGGGATGGCTACACCTTC. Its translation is CASSRRPGRDGYTF.

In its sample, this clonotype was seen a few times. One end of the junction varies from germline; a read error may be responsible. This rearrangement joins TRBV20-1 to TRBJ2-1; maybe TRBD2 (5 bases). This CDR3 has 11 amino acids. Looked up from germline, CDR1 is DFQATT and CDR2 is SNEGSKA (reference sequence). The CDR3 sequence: CSARGFWELIF. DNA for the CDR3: TGCAGTGCTAGAGGGTTTTGGGAGTTGATCTTC.

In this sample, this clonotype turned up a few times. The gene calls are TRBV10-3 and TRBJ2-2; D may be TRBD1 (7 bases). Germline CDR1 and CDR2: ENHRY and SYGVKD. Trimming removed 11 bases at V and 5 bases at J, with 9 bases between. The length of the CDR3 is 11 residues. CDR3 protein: CASGGTGELFF. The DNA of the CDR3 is TGTGCCTCAGGGGGGACCGGGGAGCTGTTTTTT.

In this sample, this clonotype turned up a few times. For the CDR3, the DNA is TGTGCCAGCGTAACTAATAAGGACCAAGAGACCCAGTACTTC. Its protein product is CASVTNKDQETQYF. This chain links TRBV28 with TRBJ2-5; D unresolved. The CDR3 loop spans 14 amino acids. Trimming stripped 8 bases from V and 0 bases from J, with 13 bases between. CDR1 is MDHEN, CDR2 SYDVKM, per germline.

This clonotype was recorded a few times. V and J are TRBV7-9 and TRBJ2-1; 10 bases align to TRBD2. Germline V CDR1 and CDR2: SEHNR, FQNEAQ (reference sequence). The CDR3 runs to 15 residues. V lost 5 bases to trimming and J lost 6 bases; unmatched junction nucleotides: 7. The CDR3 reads CASSISGRALNEQFF. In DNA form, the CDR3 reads TGTGCCAGCAGCATAAGCGGGAGGGCCCTCAATGAGCAGTTCTTC.

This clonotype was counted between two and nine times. As DNA, the CDR3 is TGCAGTGCCTCCAGGGGCGGCACCGGGGAGCTGTTTTTT. It encodes CSASRGGTGELFF. The rearrangement uses TRBV20-1 and TRBJ2-2; D might be TRBD1 (6 bases). The CDR3 is 13 residues long. The germline V and J ends were trimmed by 6 bases and 4 bases, with 12 bases remaining between them. Germline CDR1 reads DFQATT; CDR2 reads SNEGSKA (reference sequence).

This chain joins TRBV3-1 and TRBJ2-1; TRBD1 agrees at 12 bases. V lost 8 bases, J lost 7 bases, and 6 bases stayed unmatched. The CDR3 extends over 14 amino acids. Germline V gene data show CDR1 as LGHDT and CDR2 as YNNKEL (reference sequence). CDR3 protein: CASQGTGGVNEQFF. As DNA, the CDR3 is TGTGCCAGCCAAGGGACAGGGGGCGTGAATGAGCAGTTCTTC.

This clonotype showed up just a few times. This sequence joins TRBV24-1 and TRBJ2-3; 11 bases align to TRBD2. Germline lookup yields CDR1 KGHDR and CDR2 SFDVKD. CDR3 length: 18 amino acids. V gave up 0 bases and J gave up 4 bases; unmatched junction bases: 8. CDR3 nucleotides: TGTGCCACCAGTGATTTGGACCCACTAGCGGGAGAGTCAGATACGCAGTATTTT. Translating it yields CATSDLDPLAGESDTQYF.

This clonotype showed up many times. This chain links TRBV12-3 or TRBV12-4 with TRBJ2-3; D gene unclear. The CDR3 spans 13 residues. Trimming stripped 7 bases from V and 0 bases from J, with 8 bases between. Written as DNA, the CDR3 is TGTGCCAGCATCCGCGGTAGCACAGATACGCAGTATTTT. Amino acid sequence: CASIRGSTDTQYF.